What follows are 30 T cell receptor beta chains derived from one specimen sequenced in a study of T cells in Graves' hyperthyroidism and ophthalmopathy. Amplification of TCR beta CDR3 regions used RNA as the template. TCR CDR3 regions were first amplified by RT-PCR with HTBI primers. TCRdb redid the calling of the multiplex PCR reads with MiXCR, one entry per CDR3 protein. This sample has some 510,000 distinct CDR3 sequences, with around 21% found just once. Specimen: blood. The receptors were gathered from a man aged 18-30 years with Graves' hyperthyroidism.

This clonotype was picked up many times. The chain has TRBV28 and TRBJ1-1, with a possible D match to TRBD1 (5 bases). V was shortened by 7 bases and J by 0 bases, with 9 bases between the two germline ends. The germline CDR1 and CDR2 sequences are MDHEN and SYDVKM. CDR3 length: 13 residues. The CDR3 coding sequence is TGTGCCAGCATTCCAGGGTTGAACACTGAAGCTTTCTTT. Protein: CASIPGLNTEAFF. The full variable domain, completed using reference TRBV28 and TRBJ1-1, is DVKVTQSSRYLVKRTGEKVFLECVQDMDHENMFWYRQDPGLGLRLIYFSYDVKMKEKGDIPEGYSVSREKKERFSLILESASTNQTSMYLCASIPGLNTEAFFGQGTRLTVV.

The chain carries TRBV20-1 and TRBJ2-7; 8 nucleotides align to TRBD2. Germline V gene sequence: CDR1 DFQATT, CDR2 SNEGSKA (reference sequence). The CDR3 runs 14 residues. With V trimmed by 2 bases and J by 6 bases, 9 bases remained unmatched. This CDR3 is CSARPRVSGTEQYF. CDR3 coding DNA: TGCAGTGCTAGACCCAGGGTTAGCGGGACCGAGCAGTACTTC.

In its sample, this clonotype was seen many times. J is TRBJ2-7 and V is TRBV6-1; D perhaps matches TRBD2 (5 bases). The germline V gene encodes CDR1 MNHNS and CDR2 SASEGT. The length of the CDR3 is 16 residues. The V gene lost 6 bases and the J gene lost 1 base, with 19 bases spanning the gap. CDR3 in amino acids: CASRTFLGLRSYEQYF. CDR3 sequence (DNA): TGTGCCAGCAGAACATTTCTAGGACTGAGATCCTACGAGCAGTACTTC.

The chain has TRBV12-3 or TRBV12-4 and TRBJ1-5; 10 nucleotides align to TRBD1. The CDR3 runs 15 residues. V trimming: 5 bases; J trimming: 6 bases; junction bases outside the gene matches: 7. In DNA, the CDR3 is TGTGCCAGCAGTCCGTCCGGGACAGGGGCTCAGCCCCAGCATTTT. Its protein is CASSPSGTGAQPQHF.

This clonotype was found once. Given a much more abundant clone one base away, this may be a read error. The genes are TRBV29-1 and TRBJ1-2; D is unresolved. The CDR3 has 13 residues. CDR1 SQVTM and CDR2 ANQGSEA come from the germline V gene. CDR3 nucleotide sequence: TGCAGCGTTGAAGGGCTAGGGAACTATGGCTACAGCTTC. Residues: CSVEGLGNYGYSF.

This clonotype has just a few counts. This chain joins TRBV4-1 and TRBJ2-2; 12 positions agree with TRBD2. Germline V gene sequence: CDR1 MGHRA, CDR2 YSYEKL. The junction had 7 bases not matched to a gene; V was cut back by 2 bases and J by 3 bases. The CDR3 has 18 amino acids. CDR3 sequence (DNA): TGCGCCAGCAGCCAATGGCCTAGCGGGGGGGCTGACACCGGGGAGCTGTTTTTT. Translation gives CASSQWPSGGADTGELFF.

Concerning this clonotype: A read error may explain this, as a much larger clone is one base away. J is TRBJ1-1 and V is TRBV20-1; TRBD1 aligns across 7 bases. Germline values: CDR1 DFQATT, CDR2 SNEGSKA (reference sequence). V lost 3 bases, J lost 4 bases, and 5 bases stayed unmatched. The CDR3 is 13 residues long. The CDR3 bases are TGCAGTGCTAGGGCAGGGGGGGCCACTGAAGCTTTCTTT. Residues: CSARAGGATEAFF.

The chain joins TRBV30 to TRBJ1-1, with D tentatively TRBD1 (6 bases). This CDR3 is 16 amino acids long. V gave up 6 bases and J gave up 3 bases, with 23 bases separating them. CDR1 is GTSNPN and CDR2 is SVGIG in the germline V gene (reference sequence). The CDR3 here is CACIRGRTRRDTEAFF. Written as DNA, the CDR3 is TGTGCCTGTATCAGGGGCAGGACTCGCAGGGACACTGAAGCTTTCTTT. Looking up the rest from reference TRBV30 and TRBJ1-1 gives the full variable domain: SQTIHQWPATLVQPVGSPLSLECTVEGTSNPNLYWYRQAAGRGLQLLFYSVGIGQISSEVPQNLSASRPQDRQFILSSKKLLLSDSGFYLCACIRGRTRRDTEAFFGQGTRLTVV.

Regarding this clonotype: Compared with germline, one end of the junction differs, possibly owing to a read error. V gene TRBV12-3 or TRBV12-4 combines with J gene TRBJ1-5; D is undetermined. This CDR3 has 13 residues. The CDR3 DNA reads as TGTGCCAACAGTCACAACACCGGAGGACCCCAGCATTTT. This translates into CANSHNTGGPQHF.

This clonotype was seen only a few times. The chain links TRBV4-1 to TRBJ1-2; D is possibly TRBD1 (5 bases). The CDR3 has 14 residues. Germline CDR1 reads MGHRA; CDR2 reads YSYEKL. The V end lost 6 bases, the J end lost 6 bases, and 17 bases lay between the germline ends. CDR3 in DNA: TGCGCCAGCAGTCATCAACGGGGCACGAATGGCTACACCTTC. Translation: CASSHQRGTNGYTF.

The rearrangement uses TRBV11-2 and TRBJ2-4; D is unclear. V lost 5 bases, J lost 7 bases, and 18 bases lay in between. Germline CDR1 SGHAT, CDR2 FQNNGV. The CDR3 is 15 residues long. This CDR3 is CASSAPVGRFNIQYF. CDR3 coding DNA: TGTGCCAGCAGCGCTCCGGTGGGAAGGTTTAACATTCAGTACTTC.

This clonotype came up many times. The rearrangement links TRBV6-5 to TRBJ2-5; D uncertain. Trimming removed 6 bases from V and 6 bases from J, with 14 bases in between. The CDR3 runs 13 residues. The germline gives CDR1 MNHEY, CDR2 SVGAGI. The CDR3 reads CASRGFDGKTQYF. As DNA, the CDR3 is TGTGCCAGCAGGGGGTTTGATGGAAAGACCCAGTACTTC.

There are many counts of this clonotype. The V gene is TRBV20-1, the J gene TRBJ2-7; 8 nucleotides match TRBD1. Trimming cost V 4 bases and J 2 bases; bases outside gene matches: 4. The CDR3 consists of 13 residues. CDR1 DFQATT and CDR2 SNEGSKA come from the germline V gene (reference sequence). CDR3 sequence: CSANRDRPYEQYF. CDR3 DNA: TGCAGTGCTAACCGGGACAGGCCCTACGAGCAGTACTTC.

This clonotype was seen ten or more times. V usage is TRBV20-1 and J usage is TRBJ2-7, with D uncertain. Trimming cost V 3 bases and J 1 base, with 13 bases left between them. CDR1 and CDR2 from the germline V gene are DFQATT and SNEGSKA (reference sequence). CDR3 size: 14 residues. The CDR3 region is CSASWQWLSYEQYF. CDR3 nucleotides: TGCAGTGCTAGTTGGCAGTGGTTATCCTACGAGCAGTACTTC.

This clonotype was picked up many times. The CDR3 sequence is CASSSRLAGLETQYF. The CDR3 DNA reads TGTGCCAGCAGCTCCCGACTAGCGGGGTTGGAGACCCAGTACTTC. J is TRBJ2-5 and V is TRBV9, with 11 bases identical to TRBD2. The CDR3 contains 15 residues. With V trimmed by 4 bases and J by 5 bases, 7 bases remained unmatched. The V gene's germline CDR1 is SGDLS and CDR2 YYNGEE.

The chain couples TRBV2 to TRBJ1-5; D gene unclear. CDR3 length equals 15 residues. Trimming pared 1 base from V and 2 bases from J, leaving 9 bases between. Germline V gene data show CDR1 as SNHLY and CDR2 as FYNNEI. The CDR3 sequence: CASSEGRSGNQPQHF. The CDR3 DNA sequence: TGTGCCAGCAGTGAAGGGAGGTCTGGCAATCAGCCCCAGCATTTT.

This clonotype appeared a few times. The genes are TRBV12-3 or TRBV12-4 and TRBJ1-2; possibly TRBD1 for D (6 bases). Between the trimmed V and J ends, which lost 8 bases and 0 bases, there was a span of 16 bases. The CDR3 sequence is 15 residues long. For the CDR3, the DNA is TGTGCCAGCCTGGAGTCCGACAGGACTAACTATGGCTACACCTTC. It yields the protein CASLESDRTNYGYTF.

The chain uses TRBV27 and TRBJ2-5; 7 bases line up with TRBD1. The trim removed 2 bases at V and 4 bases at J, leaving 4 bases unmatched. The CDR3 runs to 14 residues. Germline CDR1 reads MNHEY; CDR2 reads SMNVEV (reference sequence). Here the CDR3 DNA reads TGTGCCAGCAGTTTAAGGGGGCGCATAGAGACCCAGTACTTC. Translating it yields CASSLRGRIETQYF.

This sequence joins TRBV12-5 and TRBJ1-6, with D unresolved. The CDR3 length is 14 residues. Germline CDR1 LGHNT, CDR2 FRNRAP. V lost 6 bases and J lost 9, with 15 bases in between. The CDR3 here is CASGRNNPTSPLHF. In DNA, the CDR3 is TGTGCTAGTGGCCGTAATAATCCTACTTCACCCCTCCACTTT.

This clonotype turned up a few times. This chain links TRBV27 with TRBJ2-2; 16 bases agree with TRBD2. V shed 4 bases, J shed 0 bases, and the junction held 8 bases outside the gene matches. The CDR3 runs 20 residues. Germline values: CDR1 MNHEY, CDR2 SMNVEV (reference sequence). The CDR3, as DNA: TGTGCCAGCAGTTCGGGACTAGCGGGGGGGCGGTCCGCGAACACCGGGGAGCTGTTTTTT. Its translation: CASSSGLAGGRSANTGELFF.

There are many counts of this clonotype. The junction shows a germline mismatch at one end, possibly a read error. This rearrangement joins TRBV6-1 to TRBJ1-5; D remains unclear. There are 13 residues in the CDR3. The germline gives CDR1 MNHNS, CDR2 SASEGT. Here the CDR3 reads CASREVTNQPQHF. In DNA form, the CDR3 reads TGTGCCAGCCGTGAGGTGACCAATCAGCCCCAGCATTTT.

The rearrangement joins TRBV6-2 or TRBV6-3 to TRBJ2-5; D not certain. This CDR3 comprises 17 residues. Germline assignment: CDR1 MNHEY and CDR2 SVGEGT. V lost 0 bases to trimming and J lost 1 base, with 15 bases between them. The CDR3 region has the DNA TGTGCCAGCAGTTACTCGGCATTCTCAACCCGCCAAGAGACCCAGTACTTC. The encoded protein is CASSYSAFSTRQETQYF.

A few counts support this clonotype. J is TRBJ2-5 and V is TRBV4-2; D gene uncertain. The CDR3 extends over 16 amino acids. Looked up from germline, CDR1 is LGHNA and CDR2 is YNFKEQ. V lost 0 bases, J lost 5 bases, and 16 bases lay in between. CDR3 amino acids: CASSQEATGLWETQYF. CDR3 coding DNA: TGTGCCAGCAGCCAAGAAGCGACGGGCTTATGGGAGACCCAGTACTTC.

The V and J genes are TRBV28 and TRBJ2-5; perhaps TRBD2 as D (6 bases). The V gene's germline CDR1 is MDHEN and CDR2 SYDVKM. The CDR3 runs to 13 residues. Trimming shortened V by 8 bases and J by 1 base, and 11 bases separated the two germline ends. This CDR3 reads CASDAGGQETQYF. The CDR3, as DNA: TGTGCCAGCGATGCCGGGGGCCAAGAGACCCAGTACTTC. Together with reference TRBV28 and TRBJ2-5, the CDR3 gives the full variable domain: DVKVTQSSRYLVKRTGEKVFLECVQDMDHENMFWYRQDPGLGLRLIYFSYDVKMKEKGDIPEGYSVSREKKERFSLILESASTNQTSMYLCASDAGGQETQYFGPGTRLLVL.

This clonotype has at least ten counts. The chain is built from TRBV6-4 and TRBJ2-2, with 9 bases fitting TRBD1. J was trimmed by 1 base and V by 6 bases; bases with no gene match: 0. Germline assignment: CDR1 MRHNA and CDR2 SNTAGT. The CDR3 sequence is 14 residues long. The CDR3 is CASRGQGNTGELFF. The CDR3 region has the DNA TGTGCCAGCAGGGGACAGGGGAACACCGGGGAGCTGTTTTTT.

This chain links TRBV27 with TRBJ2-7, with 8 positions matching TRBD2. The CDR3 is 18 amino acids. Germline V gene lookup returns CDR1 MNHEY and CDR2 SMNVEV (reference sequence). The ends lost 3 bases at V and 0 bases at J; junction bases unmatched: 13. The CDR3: CASSFKAGGQRNSYEQYF. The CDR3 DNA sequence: TGTGCCAGCAGTTTCAAGGCGGGAGGACAGCGAAACTCCTACGAGCAGTACTTC.

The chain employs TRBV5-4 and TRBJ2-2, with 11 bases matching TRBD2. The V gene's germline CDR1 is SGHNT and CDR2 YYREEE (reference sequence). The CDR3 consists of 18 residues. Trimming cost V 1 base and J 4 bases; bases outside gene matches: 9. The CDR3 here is CASSLRGSGGAGTGELFF. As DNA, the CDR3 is TGTGCCAGCAGCTTGCGTGGTAGCGGGGGGGCGGGCACCGGGGAGCTGTTTTTT.

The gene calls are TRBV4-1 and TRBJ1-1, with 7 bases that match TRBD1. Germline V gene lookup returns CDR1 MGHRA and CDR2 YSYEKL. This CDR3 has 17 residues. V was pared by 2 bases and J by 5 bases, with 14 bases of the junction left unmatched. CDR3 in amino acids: CASSQNPSPTGDTEAFF. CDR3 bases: TGCGCCAGCAGCCAAAACCCTTCCCCTACAGGGGATACTGAAGCTTTCTTT.

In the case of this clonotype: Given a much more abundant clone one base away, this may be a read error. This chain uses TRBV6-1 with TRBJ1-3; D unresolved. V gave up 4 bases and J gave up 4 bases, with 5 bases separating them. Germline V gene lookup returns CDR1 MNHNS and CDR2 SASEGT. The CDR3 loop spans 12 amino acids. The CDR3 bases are TGTGCCAGCAGTGGGTGGGGAAACACCATATATTTT. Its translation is CASSGWGNTIYF.

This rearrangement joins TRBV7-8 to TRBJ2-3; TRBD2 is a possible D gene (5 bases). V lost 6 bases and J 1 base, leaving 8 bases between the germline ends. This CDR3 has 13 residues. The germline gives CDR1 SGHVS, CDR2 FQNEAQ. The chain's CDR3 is CASRTRGTDTQYF. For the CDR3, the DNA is TGTGCCAGCAGGACGAGGGGCACAGATACGCAGTATTTT.